This T cell receptor (beta chain) was recorded in a study of blood T cell repertoires in COVID-19. Measured with immunoSEQ multiplex PCR; TCRdb has only the in-frame clones, and not every one. The sample contains some 230,000 clones, about 80% of which appear only once. With 3 bases clipped from V and 3 bases from J, the junction kept 15 bases outside the gene matches. This CDR3 region has 19 residues. Germline CDR1 and CDR2: GTSNPN and SVGIG (reference sequence). The participants were between roughly 18 and 89 years old and came from 24 US areas. This clonotype was sampled from a woman in her forties with acute COVID-19. The rearrangement joins TRBV30 to TRBJ2-2; 11 positions match TRBD2. Material: PBMCs or T cells enriched from blood (not recorded which). CDR3 DNA: TGTGCCTGGAGCCCTAGAGGGCTAGCGGGAGGAGTTTACACCGGGGAGCTGTTTTTT. Its translation is CAWSPRGLAGGVYTGELFF.